This TCR beta chain was sequenced for a study of radiation and T cells in renal cell carcinoma. Study-level information: Nephrectomy followed 15 Gy stereotactic body radiation by 4 weeks. Whole-study results and caveats: From baseline, blood top tumor clonotypes peaked at 2 weeks post-radiation. Pretreatment tumor biopsies were lacking, so baseline clonotypes are unknown.

The germline CDR1 and CDR2 sequences are SQVTM and ANQGSEA. V was clipped by 7 bases and J by 4 bases; unmatched bases: 11. The CDR3 covers 14 residues. Time point defined: blood 2 weeks post-SBRT. Treatment denoted: 15 Gy SBRT to primary tumor, nephrectomy 4 weeks later. The tumor was a clear cell renal cell carcinoma. Details on this clone: The antigen is undetermined.

Sequenced by immunoSEQ multiplex PCR; TCRdb stores in-frame clones only, minus some. Found here are roughly 140,000 clones, around 90% of them singletons; the top ten hold over 10%. The genes are TRBV29-1 and TRBJ1-1, with TRBD1 identical over 8 bases. The sample consisted of blood, taken from a patient whose treatment included radiotherapy and nephrectomy. The clonotype was recovered from a woman in her forties or fifties with renal cell carcinoma. The CDR3 bases are TGCAGCGCCAAAGGACAGGGCCAATTCACTGAAGCTTTCTTT. This translates into CSAKGQGQFTEAFF.